The 26 T cell receptor beta chains in this list originate from one sample, sequenced in a study of cytomegalovirus exposure and HLA in healthy donors. PCR used 60 Vbeta primers and 13 Jbeta primers. Sequencing was performed with immunoSEQ multiplex PCR; in TCRdb, only in-frame clones are kept and a portion is missing. This repertoire shows about 190,000 clones, approximately 84% found once; its top ten account for around 0.26%. The material sequenced was PBMCs. Receptors originate from a boy between 10 and 17 years old in good health and CMV-seronegative.

The chain carries TRBV15 and TRBJ2-3, with TRBD2 as a possible D gene (7 bases). Germline CDR1 LNHNV, CDR2 YYDKDF (reference sequence). The length of the CDR3 is 18 residues. The V gene lost 1 base and the J gene lost 5 bases, with 22 bases spanning the gap. The CDR3 DNA reads as TGTGCCACCAGCAGAGGCGGGAGAGGGGGGGGCCTTGGAGATACGCAGTATTTT. It is translated as CATSRGGRGGGLGDTQYF.

The chain employs TRBV9 and TRBJ2-1; D might be TRBD1 (5 bases). CDR3 length equals 14 residues. Germline CDR1 and CDR2: SGDLS and YYNGEE. Trimming took 4 bases from V and 10 from J, leaving 18 bases between them. For the CDR3, the DNA is TGTGCCAGCAGCAAGGGGTCTGCGAGTGTAGAGCAGTTCTTC. This codes for CASSKGSASVEQFF.

The chain is built from TRBV30 and TRBJ2-7; 16 bases agree with TRBD2. The CDR3 spans 14 residues. Trimming cost V 3 bases and J 7 bases; bases outside gene matches: 3. The germline V gene encodes CDR1 GTSNPN and CDR2 SVGIG (reference sequence). CDR3 sequence: CAWRGLAGGREQYF. The DNA for the CDR3 is TGTGCCTGGAGGGGACTAGCGGGAGGGCGGGAGCAGTACTTC.

J is TRBJ1-1 and V is TRBV4-1; D remains unclear. Trimming took off 0 bases at V and 1 base at J, with 18 bases between the two ends. Germline assignment: CDR1 MGHRA and CDR2 YSYEKL. The CDR3 extends over 18 amino acids. This CDR3 is CASSQDFARGNGNTEAFF. The CDR3 DNA sequence: TGCGCCAGCAGCCAAGATTTCGCCCGAGGCAACGGGAACACTGAAGCTTTCTTT.

The J gene is TRBJ1-1, the V gene TRBV29-1, with 7 nucleotides matching TRBD1. This CDR3 is built from 15 residues. CDR1 and CDR2 (germline): SQVTM, ANQGSEA. Trimming removed 6 bases from V and 0 bases from J; junction bases left unmatched: 10. CDR3 nucleotides: TGCAGCGTCCCTGAATCAGGGGGTCTGAACACTGAAGCTTTCTTT. Its translation: CSVPESGGLNTEAFF.

This sequence joins TRBV27 and TRBJ2-3, with TRBD2 matching 12 bases. Germline V lookup: CDR1 MNHEY, CDR2 SMNVEV (reference sequence). Losses at the gene ends were 11 bases for V and 2 bases for J; bases not matched to a gene: 5. The CDR3 is 14 residues long. CDR3 residues: CAGGLAGSTDTQYF. The CDR3 DNA follows: TGTGCCGGAGGACTAGCGGGGTCCACAGATACGCAGTATTTT.

A word on this clone: Relative to the germline gene, one junction end is altered; a read error may explain this. The chain recombines TRBV7-7 with TRBJ2-5; 10 bases are shared with TRBD1. The CDR3 is 18 amino acids. Germline V lookup: CDR1 SSHAT, CDR2 FNYEAQ (reference sequence). The CDR3, as DNA: TGTGCTAGCAGCTGGGGGCAGCCGGGGACAGGGGTGGAGGAGACCCAGTACTTC. It specifies CASSWGQPGTGVEETQYF.

The gene calls are TRBV20-1 and TRBJ2-5; no clear D gene. Germline loops: CDR1 DFQATT, CDR2 SNEGSKA (reference sequence). V was clipped by 7 bases and J by 4 bases, with 10 bases between them. The CDR3 has 11 residues. As DNA, the CDR3 is TGCAGTGTAACTTCGCGAGAGACCCAGTACTTC. It specifies CSVTSRETQYF.

This chain connects TRBV7-9 to TRBJ2-4, with D possibly matching TRBD1 (6 bases). Germline CDR1 SEHNR, CDR2 FQNEAQ (reference sequence). The CDR3 length is 15 residues. V lost 1 base, J lost 5 bases, and 12 bases lay in between. The CDR3 loop is CASSLGQGIQNIQYF. In DNA, the CDR3 is TGTGCCAGCAGCTTAGGGCAGGGGATTCAAAACATTCAGTACTTC.

The V and J genes are TRBV27 and TRBJ1-4, with TRBD1 matching over 7 bases. Per germline, CDR1 MNHEY and CDR2 SMNVEV (reference sequence). V shed 6 bases, J shed 4 bases, and the junction held 5 bases outside the gene matches. The CDR3 totals 14 residues. CDR3 residues: CASRRTGVNEKLFF. Written as DNA, the CDR3 is TGTGCCAGCAGGAGGACAGGCGTTAATGAAAAACTGTTTTTT.

J is TRBJ2-7 and V is TRBV5-4; D possibly corresponds to TRBD2 (5 bases). Deletions cut 2 bases from V and 7 bases from J, with 13 bases between. The CDR3 totals 13 residues. CDR1 and CDR2 (germline): SGHNT, YYREEE (reference sequence). CDR3 sequence reads: CASSFPAGREQYF. The CDR3 nucleotides are TGTGCCAGCAGCTTTCCTGCTGGGAGAGAGCAGTACTTC.

The chain employs TRBV7-3 and TRBJ1-3, with D unclear. Germline-derived CDR1 and CDR2 are SGHTA and FQGTGA. Trimming removed 5 bases at V and 4 bases at J, with 9 bases between. The CDR3 runs to 13 residues. CDR3 sequence reads: CASSQSGGNTIYF. CDR3 nucleotide sequence: TGTGCCAGCAGCCAGAGCGGGGGAAACACCATATATTTT.

This chain connects TRBV7-9 to TRBJ2-7; tentative D call: TRBD2 (6 bases). The CDR3 loop spans 14 amino acids. Deletions cut 8 bases from V and 3 bases from J, with 17 bases between. CDR1 and CDR2 from the germline V gene are SEHNR and FQNEAQ (reference sequence). DNA for the CDR3: TGTGCCAGCCGAGCGCTAGCGACGAACTACGAGCAGTACTTC. It is translated as CASRALATNYEQYF.

This clone was counted a few times. The chain has TRBV11-2 and TRBJ2-7; TRBD1 agrees at 8 bases. The CDR3 runs to 17 residues. Germline V lookup: CDR1 SGHAT, CDR2 FQNNGV. The V gene end was trimmed by 4 bases and the J gene end by 5 bases; junction bases not matched to a gene: 16. The CDR3 here is CASSSIPPPGGNNEQYF. Here the CDR3 DNA reads TGTGCCAGCAGCTCAATTCCGCCGCCAGGGGGCAACAACGAGCAGTACTTC.

The rearrangement links TRBV7-9 to TRBJ2-7, with a tentative D call TRBD2 (6 bases). The V gene's germline CDR1 is SEHNR and CDR2 FQNEAQ (reference sequence). This CDR3 is 12 amino acids long. V dropped 4 bases and J dropped 6 bases, with 10 bases sitting between them. CDR3 in amino acids: CASSYGSAEQYF. CDR3 sequence (DNA): TGTGCCAGCAGCTACGGGAGCGCCGAGCAGTACTTC.

This clone showed up just once. The chain uses TRBV6-5 and TRBJ2-5; a possible D gene is TRBD1 (5 bases). CDR3 length equals 13 residues. Germline assignment: CDR1 MNHEY and CDR2 SVGAGI. With 7 bases removed from V and 5 bases from J, the gap between germline ends came to 14 bases. DNA of the CDR3: TGTGCCAGCACTAAGGCTGGGGCCGAGACCCAGTACTTC. This gives the protein CASTKAGAETQYF.

This clone was observed a few times. The chain is built from TRBV2 and TRBJ2-1; 7 positions agree with TRBD1. J gave up 6 bases and V 6 bases, and 8 bases lay outside the gene matches. The CDR3 sequence is 14 residues long. Germline V gene sequence: CDR1 SNHLY, CDR2 FYNNEI. Here the CDR3 DNA reads TGTGCCAGCAGGGGACAGCGCGAAGGCAATGAGCAGTTCTTC. Translation: CASRGQREGNEQFF.

This clone has a handful of counts. The V and J genes are TRBV5-4 and TRBJ1-6; 8 bases align to TRBD1. J was trimmed by 7 bases and V by 3 bases; bases with no gene match: 6. CDR3 length: 15 residues. Germline V gene sequence: CDR1 SGHNT, CDR2 YYREEE (reference sequence). The CDR3 sequence is CASSSQGARNSPLHF. The CDR3 coding sequence is TGTGCCAGCAGCTCGCAGGGGGCACGGAATTCACCCCTCCACTTT. The whole variable domain, remainder taken from reference TRBV5-4 and TRBJ1-6, is ETGVTQSPTHLIKTRGQQVTLRCSSQSGHNTVSWYQQALGQGPQFIFQYYREEENGRGNFPPRFSGLQFPNYSSELNVNALELDDSALYLCASSSQGARNSPLHFGNGTRLTVT.

About this clone: The conserved closing phenylalanine or tryptophan is absent in this CDR3, likely reflecting a read error. The chain recombines TRBV5-1 with TRBJ1-1, with D perhaps matching TRBD1 (5 bases). The CDR3 runs to 14 residues. V shed 4 bases and J shed 1 base, with 11 bases lying between them. Germline CDR1 is SGHRS and CDR2 is YFSETQ. The CDR3 DNA is TGCGCCAGCAGCCCACTAGACAGGAACACTGAAGCTTTCCTT. This encodes CASSPLDRNTEAFL.

This chain connects TRBV7-3 to TRBJ2-1; D is uncertain. The V end was cut by 5 bases, the J end by 4 bases, with 9 bases between. Germline lookup yields CDR1 SGHTA and CDR2 FQGTGA. The CDR3 loop spans 13 amino acids. DNA of the CDR3: TGTGCCAGCAGCCTCGACACTTACAATGAGCAGTTCTTC. It encodes CASSLDTYNEQFF.

V is TRBV2 and J is TRBJ1-2; D ambiguous. The CDR3 sequence is 11 residues long. CDR1 SNHLY and CDR2 FYNNEI come from the germline V gene. V shed 5 bases and J shed 10 bases, with 11 bases lying between them. DNA for the CDR3: TGTGCCAGCAGTTCCCAGAATGCCTACACCTTC. Translating it yields CASSSQNAYTF.

The chain employs TRBV27 and TRBJ1-2; no clear D gene. Trimming left V 3 bases short and J 4 bases short, with 12 bases between. The CDR3 consists of 14 residues. Germline V CDR1 and CDR2: MNHEY, SMNVEV (reference sequence). The CDR3 here is CASSFGASGYGYTF. The CDR3 DNA reads as TGTGCCAGCAGTTTTGGTGCTAGTGGCTATGGCTACACCTTC.

The chain carries TRBV11-2 and TRBJ2-1; the D gene is possibly TRBD2 (5 bases). V was clipped by 5 bases and J by 2 bases, with 13 bases between them. The CDR3 runs 15 residues. Germline V gene data show CDR1 as SGHAT and CDR2 as FQNNGV. In DNA form, the CDR3 reads TGTGCCAGCAGCCCATACGAGGGTCCCTACAATGAGCAGTTCTTC. It translates to CASSPYEGPYNEQFF.

The rearrangement uses TRBV15 and TRBJ2-3; TRBD2 matches at 7 bases. This CDR3 has 18 amino acids. V dropped 3 bases and J dropped 2; count of bases not matched to a gene: 14. CDR1 LNHNV and CDR2 YYDKDF come from the germline V gene (reference sequence). CDR3 in amino acids: CATSRAVRASGHTDTQYF. DNA for the CDR3: TGTGCCACCAGCAGGGCCGTCCGAGCTAGCGGCCACACAGATACGCAGTATTTT.

The chain has TRBV19 and TRBJ1-2; the match to TRBD1 covers 9 bases. After removal of 5 bases from V and 4 bases from J, the junction contained 5 bases not matched to a gene. The CDR3 covers 14 residues. The V gene's germline CDR1 is LNHDA and CDR2 SQIVND (reference sequence). CDR3 nucleotides: TGTGCCAGTAGTGACAGGGGGGAAGGCTATGGCTACACCTTC. Translation: CASSDRGEGYGYTF.

The chain combines TRBV28 with TRBJ2-7, with 8 bases aligning to TRBD1. V dropped 10 bases and J dropped 3; count of bases not matched to a gene: 8. Germline V gene data show CDR1 as MDHEN and CDR2 as SYDVKM. The CDR3 has 13 residues. CDR3 nucleotides: TGTGCCACGGAAGGGACAGGACACTACGAGCAGTACTTC. Amino acid sequence: CATEGTGHYEQYF.